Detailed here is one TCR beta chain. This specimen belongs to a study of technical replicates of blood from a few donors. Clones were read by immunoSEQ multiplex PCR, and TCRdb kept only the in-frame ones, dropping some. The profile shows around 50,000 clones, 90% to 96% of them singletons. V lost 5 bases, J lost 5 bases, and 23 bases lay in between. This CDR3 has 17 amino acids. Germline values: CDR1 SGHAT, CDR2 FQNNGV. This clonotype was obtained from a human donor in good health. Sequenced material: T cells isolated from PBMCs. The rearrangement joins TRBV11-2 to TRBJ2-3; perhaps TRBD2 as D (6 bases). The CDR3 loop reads CASSLSSLAGSRDTQYF. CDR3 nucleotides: TGTGCCAGCAGCCTCAGTTCTCTGGCGGGGAGTCGAGATACGCAGTATTTT.